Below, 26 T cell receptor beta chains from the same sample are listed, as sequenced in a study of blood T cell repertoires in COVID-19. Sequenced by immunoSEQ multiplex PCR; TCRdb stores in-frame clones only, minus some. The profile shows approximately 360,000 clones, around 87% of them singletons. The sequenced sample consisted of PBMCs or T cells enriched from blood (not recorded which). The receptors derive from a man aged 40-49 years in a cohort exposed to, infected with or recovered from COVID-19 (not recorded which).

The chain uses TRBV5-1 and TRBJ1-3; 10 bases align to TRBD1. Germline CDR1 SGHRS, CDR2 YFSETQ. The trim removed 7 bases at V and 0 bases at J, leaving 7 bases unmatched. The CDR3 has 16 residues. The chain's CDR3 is CASSGTGVSSGNTIYF. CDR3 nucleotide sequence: TGCGCCAGCTCAGGGACAGGGGTCAGCTCTGGAAACACCATATATTTT. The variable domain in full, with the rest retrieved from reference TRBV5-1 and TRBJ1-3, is KAGVTQTPRYLIKTRGQQVTLSCSPISGHRSVSWYQQTPGQGLQFLFEYFSETQRNKGNFPGRFSGRQFSNSRSEMNVSTLELGDSALYLCASSGTGVSSGNTIYFGEGSWLTVV.

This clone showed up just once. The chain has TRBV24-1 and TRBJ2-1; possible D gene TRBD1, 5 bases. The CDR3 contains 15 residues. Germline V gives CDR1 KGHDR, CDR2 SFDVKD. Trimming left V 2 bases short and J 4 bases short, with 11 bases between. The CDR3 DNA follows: TGTGCCACCAGTGATTCTTCTTACAGGTACAATGAGCAGTTCTTC. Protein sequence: CATSDSSYRYNEQFF.

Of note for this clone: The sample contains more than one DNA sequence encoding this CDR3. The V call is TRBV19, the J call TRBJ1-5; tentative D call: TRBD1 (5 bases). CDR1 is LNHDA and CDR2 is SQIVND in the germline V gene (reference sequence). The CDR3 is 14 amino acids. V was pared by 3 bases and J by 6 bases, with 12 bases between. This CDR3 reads CASSIDLGGQPQHF. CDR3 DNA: TGTGCCAGTAGTATCGACTTGGGGGGTCAGCCCCAGCATTTT.

CDR3 loop: CASSESLGGGNEQYF. The DNA of the CDR3 is TGCGCCAGCAGTGAGTCTCTCGGGGGTGGGAACGAGCAGTACTTC. V gene TRBV10-1 combines with J gene TRBJ2-7; a weak D match, TRBD2 (6 bases). The CDR3 length is 15 residues. V lost 0 bases and J lost 5, with 14 bases in between. CDR1 and CDR2 from the germline V gene are WNHNN and SYGVQD (reference sequence).

CDR3 sequence reads: CASSIDPRNNQPQHF. DNA for the CDR3: TGTGCCAGTAGTATAGATCCCAGAAACAATCAGCCCCAGCATTTT. The chain has TRBV19 and TRBJ1-5; D is uncertain. CDR1 and CDR2 (germline): LNHDA, SQIVND (reference sequence). This CDR3 has 15 residues. The V and J ends lost 0 bases and 3 bases respectively, with 9 bases between them.

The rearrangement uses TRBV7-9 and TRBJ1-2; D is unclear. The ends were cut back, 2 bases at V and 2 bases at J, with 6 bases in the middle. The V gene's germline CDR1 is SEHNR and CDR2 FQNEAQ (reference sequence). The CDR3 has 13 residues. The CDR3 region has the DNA TGTGCCAGCAGCTTATCATTCAACTATGGCTACACCTTC. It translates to CASSLSFNYGYTF.

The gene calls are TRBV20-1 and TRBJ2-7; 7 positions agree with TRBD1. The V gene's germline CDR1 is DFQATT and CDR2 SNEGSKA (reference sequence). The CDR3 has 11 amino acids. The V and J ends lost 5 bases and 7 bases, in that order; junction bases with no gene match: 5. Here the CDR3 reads CSAQKDREQYF. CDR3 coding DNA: TGCAGTGCTCAAAAGGACAGGGAGCAGTACTTC.

CDR3 residues: CASNGAGVETQYF. The CDR3 DNA sequence: TGTGCCAGCAATGGGGCGGGAGTCGAGACCCAGTACTTC. J is TRBJ2-5 and V is TRBV6-5, with TRBD2 matching 7 bases. V trimming: 7 bases; J trimming: 5 bases; junction bases outside the gene matches: 7. The CDR3 is 13 amino acids. Per germline, CDR1 MNHEY and CDR2 SVGAGI.

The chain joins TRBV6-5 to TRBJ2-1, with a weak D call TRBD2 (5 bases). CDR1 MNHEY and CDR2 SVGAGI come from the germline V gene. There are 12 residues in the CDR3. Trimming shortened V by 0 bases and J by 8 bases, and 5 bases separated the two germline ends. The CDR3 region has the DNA TGTGCCAGCAGTTACTCGAGGGATGAGCAGTTCTTC. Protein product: CASSYSRDEQFF.

In nucleotides, the CDR3 is TGTGCCAGCAGCTTGGCCCCTTTGGGCGGGAGAGGCACCGGGGAGCTGTTTTTT. It encodes CASSLAPLGGRGTGELFF. The chain recombines TRBV5-4 with TRBJ2-2; 7 nucleotides agree with TRBD2. Germline V CDR1 and CDR2: SGHNT, YYREEE (reference sequence). The CDR3 is 18 residues long. J gave up 4 bases and V 0 bases, and 12 bases lay outside the gene matches. Filled out from reference TRBV5-4 and TRBJ2-2, the complete variable domain reads ETGVTQSPTHLIKTRGQQVTLRCSSQSGHNTVSWYQQALGQGPQFIFQYYREEENGRGNFPPRFSGLQFPNYSSELNVNALELDDSALYLCASSLAPLGGRGTGELFFGEGSRLTVL.

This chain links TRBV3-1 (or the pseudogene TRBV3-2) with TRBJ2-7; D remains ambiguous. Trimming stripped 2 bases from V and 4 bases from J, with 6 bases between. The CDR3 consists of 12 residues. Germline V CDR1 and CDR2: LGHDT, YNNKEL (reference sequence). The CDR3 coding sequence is TGTGCCAGCAGCCAAAGCGATTACGAGCAGTACTTC. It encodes CASSQSDYEQYF.

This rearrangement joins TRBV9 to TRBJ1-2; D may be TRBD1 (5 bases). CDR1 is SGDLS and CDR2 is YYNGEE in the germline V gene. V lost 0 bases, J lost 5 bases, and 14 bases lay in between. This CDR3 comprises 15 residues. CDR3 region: CASSVAGGGGYGYTF. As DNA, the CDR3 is TGTGCCAGCAGCGTAGCGGGGGGTGGGGGATATGGCTACACCTTC.

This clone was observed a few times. CDR3 sequence: CASSENSGSREQFF. CDR3 bases: TGCGCCAGCAGTGAGAATAGCGGGAGCCGGGAGCAGTTCTTC. This chain links TRBV10-1 with TRBJ2-1; TRBD2 matches at 9 bases. The CDR3 consists of 14 residues. Germline V lookup: CDR1 WNHNN, CDR2 SYGVQD (reference sequence). J was trimmed by 10 bases and V by 2 bases; bases with no gene match: 6.

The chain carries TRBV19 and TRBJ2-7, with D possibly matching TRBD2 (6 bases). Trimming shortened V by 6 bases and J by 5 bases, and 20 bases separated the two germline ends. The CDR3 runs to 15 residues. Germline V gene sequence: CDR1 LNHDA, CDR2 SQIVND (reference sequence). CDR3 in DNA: TGTGCCAGTAGACCGACCGGGGGTTCAGGAGACGAGCAGTACTTC. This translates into CASRPTGGSGDEQYF.

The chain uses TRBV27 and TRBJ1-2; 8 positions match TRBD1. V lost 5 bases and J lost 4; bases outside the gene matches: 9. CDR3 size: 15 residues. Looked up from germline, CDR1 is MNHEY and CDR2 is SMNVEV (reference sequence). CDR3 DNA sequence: TGTGCCAGCAGTCCCTTGGACAGGGCCCCCTATGGCTACACCTTC. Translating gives CASSPLDRAPYGYTF.

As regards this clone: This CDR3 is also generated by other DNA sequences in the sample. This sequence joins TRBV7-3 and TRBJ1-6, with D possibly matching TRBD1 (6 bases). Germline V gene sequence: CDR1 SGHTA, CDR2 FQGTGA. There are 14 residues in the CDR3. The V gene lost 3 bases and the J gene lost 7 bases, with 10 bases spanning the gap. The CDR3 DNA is TGTGCCAGCAGCTTCGGGGGGCGGAATTCACCCCTCCACTTT. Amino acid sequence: CASSFGGRNSPLHF.

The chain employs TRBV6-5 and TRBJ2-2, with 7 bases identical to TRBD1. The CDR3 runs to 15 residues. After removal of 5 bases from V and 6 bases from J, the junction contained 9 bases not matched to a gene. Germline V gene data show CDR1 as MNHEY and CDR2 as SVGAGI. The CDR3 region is CASSRGGADSGELFF. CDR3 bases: TGTGCCAGCAGTCGAGGGGGCGCCGACTCCGGGGAGCTGTTTTTT.

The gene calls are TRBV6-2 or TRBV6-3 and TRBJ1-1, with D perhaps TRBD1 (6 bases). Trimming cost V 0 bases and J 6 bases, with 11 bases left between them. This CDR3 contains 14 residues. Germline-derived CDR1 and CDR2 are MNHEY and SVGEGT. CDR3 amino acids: CASSYSTGPSEAFF. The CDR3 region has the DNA TGTGCCAGCAGTTACTCAACAGGGCCCTCTGAAGCTTTCTTT.

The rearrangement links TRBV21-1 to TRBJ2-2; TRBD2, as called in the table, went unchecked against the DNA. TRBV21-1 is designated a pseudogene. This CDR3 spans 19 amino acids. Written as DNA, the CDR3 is TGTGCCAGCAGCAAAGAGGGGACTAGCGGGAGAAGAAACACCGGGGAGCTGTTTTTT. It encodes CASSKEGTSGRRNTGELFF.

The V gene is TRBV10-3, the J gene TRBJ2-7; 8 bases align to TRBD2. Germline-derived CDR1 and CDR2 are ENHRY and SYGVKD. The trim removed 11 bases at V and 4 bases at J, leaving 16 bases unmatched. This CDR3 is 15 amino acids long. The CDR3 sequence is CAAGRGGQGGYEQYF. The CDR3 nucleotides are TGTGCCGCCGGGAGGGGAGGGCAGGGTGGTTACGAGCAGTACTTC.

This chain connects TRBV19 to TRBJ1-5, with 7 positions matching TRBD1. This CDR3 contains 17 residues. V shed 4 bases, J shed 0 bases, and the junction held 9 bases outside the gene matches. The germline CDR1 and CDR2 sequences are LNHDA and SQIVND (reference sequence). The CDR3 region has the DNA TGTGCCAGTAGTAGTGCCGGGACAGATTATAGCAATCAGCCCCAGCATTTT. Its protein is CASSSAGTDYSNQPQHF.

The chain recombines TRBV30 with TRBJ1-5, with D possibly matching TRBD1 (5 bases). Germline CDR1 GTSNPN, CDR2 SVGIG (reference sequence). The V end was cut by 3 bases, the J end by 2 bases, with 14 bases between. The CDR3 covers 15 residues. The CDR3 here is CAWSQRGRGNQPQHF. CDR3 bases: TGTGCCTGGAGCCAACGGGGGAGGGGCAATCAGCCCCAGCATTTT.

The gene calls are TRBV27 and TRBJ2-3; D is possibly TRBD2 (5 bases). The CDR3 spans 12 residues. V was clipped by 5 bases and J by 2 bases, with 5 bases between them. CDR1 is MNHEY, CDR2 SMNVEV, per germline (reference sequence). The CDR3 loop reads CASSGLTDTQYF. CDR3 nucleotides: TGTGCCAGCAGTGGACTCACAGATACGCAGTATTTT.

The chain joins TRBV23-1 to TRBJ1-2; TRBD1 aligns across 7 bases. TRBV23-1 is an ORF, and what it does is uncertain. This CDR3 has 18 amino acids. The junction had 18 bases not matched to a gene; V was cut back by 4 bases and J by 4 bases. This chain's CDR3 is CASSPRGGQKVIGYGYTF. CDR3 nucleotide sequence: TGCGCCAGCAGTCCGCGGGGGGGACAGAAAGTTATAGGCTATGGCTACACCTTC.

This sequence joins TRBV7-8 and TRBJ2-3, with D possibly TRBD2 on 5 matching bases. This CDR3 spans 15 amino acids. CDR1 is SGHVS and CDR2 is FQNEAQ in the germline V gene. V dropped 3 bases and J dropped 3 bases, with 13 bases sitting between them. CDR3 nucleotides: TGTGCCAGCAGCTTCGGGATTTTGGGGACAGATACGCAGTATTTT. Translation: CASSFGILGTDTQYF.

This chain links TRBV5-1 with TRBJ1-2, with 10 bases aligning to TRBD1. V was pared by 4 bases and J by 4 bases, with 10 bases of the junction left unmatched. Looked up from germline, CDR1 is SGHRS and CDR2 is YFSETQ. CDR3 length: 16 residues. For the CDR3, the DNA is TGCGCCAGCAGCGCTAGACAGGGGGCGCTGGGCTATGGCTACACCTTC. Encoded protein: CASSARQGALGYGYTF.